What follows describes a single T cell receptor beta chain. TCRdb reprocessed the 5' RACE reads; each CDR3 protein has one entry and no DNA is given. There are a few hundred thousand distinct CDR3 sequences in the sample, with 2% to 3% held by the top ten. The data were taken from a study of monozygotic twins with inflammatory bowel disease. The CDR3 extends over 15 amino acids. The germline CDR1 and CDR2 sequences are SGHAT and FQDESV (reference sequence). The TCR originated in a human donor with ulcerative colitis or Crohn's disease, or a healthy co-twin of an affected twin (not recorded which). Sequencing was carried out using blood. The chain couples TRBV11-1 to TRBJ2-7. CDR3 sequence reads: CASSAANKGRYEQYF. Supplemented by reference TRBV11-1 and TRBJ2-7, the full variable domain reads EAEVAQSPRYKITEKSQAVAFWCDPISGHATLYWYRQILGQGPELLVQFQDESVVDDSQLPKDRFSAERLKGVDSTLKIQPAELGDSAMYLCASSAANKGRYEQYFGPGTRLTVT.